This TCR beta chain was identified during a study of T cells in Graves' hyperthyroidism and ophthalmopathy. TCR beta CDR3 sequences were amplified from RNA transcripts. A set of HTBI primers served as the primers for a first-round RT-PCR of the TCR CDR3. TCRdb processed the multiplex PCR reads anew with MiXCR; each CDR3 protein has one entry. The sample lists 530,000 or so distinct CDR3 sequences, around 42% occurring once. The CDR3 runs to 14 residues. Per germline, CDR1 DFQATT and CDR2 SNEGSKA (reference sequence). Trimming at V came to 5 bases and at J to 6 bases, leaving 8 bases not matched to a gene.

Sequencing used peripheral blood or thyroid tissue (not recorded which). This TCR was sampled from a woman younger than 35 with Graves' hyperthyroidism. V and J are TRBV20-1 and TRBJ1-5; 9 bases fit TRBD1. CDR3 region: CSARTGDPRQPQHF. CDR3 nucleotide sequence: TGCAGTGCTCGGACAGGGGACCCCCGTCAGCCCCAGCATTTT.